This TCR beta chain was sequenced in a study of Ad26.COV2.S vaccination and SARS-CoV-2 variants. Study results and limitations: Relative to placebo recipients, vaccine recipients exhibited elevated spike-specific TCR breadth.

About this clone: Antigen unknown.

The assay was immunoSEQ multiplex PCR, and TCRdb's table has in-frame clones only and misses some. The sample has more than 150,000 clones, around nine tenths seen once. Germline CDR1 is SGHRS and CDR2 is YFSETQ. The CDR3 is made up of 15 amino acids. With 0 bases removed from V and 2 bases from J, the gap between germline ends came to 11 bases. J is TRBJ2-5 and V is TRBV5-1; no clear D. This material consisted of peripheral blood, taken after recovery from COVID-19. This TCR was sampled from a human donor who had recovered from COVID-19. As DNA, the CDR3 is TGCGCCAGCAGCTTGGGGCAGATCTTTCAAGAGACCCAGTACTTC. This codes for CASSLGQIFQETQYF.